This entry lists 21 T cell receptor beta chains sequenced from one sample in a study of identical twins. MiXCR was run by TCRdb on the 5' RACE reads, yielding one entry per CDR3 protein. The data hold 450,000 to 650,000 distinct CDR3 sequences, with 13% to 15% observed a single time. These data were also reused for a study on yellow fever vaccine responses in identical twins.

Sequenced: CD4+ T cells sorted from blood. The receptors were gathered from a woman aged 18-29 years in good health.

The J gene is TRBJ2-1, the V gene TRBV18; D not certain. CDR1 KGHSH and CDR2 LQKENI come from the germline V gene. V lost 2 bases, J lost 4 bases, and 15 bases lay in between. CDR3 length: 16 amino acids. The CDR3 DNA reads TGTGCCAGCTCACCAATCAGTCCGGGCACGTACAATGAGCAGTTCTTC. Protein product: CASSPISPGTYNEQFF.

This clonotype was seen many times. CDR3 sequence: CASSLEGGLYEQYF. The CDR3 DNA sequence: TGCGCCAGCAGCTTGGAGGGGGGGCTCTACGAGCAGTACTTC. This chain connects TRBV5-1 to TRBJ2-7, with a tentative D call TRBD2 (7 bases). Trimming pared 0 bases from V and 3 bases from J, leaving 10 bases between. CDR1 is SGHRS and CDR2 is YFSETQ in the germline V gene. This CDR3 comprises 14 residues.

This clonotype was seen ten or more times. The rearrangement joins TRBV20-1 to TRBJ2-4; TRBD1 matches at 10 bases. After removal of 5 bases from V and 6 bases from J, the junction contained 4 bases not matched to a gene. The CDR3 has 13 residues. CDR1 is DFQATT and CDR2 is SNEGSKA in the germline V gene (reference sequence). CDR3 loop: CSASRDRGNIQYF. In nucleotides, the CDR3 is TGCAGTGCTTCCCGGGACAGGGGAAACATTCAGTACTTC.

This clonotype was seen more than once but under ten times. The rearrangement uses TRBV5-1 and TRBJ1-1; a weak D match, TRBD1 (6 bases). V lost 1 base to trimming and J lost 0 bases, with 10 bases between them. The CDR3 length is 15 residues. Germline V CDR1 and CDR2: SGHRS, YFSETQ. This CDR3 reads CASSLSGALNTEAFF. CDR3 bases: TGCGCCAGCAGCTTGTCGGGGGCTTTGAACACTGAAGCTTTCTTT.

This clonotype turned up a few times. The chain carries TRBV28 and TRBJ1-1, with 7 bases lining up with TRBD1. CDR1 and CDR2 from the germline V gene are MDHEN and SYDVKM. V was pared by 6 bases and J by 6 bases, with 7 bases of the junction left unmatched. This CDR3 has 13 residues. The CDR3 sequence is CASRRTGASEAFF. The CDR3 DNA reads TGTGCCAGCAGAAGAACAGGGGCATCTGAAGCTTTCTTT.

The chain combines TRBV28 with TRBJ2-5; no clear D gene. The CDR3 has 13 amino acids. CDR1 and CDR2 (germline): MDHEN, SYDVKM. Trimming cost V 6 bases and J 5 bases, with 13 bases left between them. The CDR3 protein is CASRKMASETQYF. The CDR3 nucleotides are TGTGCCAGCAGAAAGATGGCATCGGAGACCCAGTACTTC.

The chain couples TRBV5-1 to TRBJ2-5, with unresolved D. Trimming stripped 4 bases from V and 2 bases from J, with 21 bases between. Per germline, CDR1 SGHRS and CDR2 YFSETQ. CDR3 length: 17 amino acids. The CDR3 DNA reads as TGCGCCAGCAGCCAACCGAATAGTAATCCCCGACAAGAGACCCAGTACTTC. Encoded protein: CASSQPNSNPRQETQYF.

This sequence joins TRBV10-3 and TRBJ1-5, with 11 nucleotides matching TRBD1. CDR3 size: 15 residues. The germline V gene encodes CDR1 ENHRY and CDR2 SYGVKD. V was clipped by 7 bases and J by 3 bases; unmatched bases: 5. CDR3 DNA: TGTGCCATCAATCGGACAGGGGGCATCAATCAGCCCCAGCATTTT. Its translation: CAINRTGGINQPQHF.

The chain combines TRBV3-1 with TRBJ2-3; 8 nucleotides match TRBD2. Germline V gene sequence: CDR1 LGHDT, CDR2 YNNKEL (reference sequence). This CDR3 spans 18 amino acids. The trim removed 0 bases at V and 1 base at J, leaving 9 bases unmatched. The CDR3 here is CASSQDYYSGAGTDTQYF. The CDR3 nucleotides are TGTGCCAGCAGCCAAGATTACTATAGCGGGGCTGGCACAGATACGCAGTATTTT.

This clonotype was seen a few times. The V call is TRBV4-1, the J call TRBJ2-3; D remains unclear. CDR3 length: 16 residues. The germline V and J ends were trimmed by 0 bases and 0 bases, with 10 bases remaining between them. Looked up from germline, CDR1 is MGHRA and CDR2 is YSYEKL. CDR3 in amino acids: CASSQDPLGSTDTQYF. CDR3 bases: TGCGCCAGCAGCCAAGATCCACTGGGTAGCACAGATACGCAGTATTTT.

The chain is built from TRBV12-3 or TRBV12-4 and TRBJ2-7, with 7 bases identical to TRBD2. The length of the CDR3 is 19 residues. Trimming removed 3 bases from V and 5 bases from J; junction bases left unmatched: 22. In DNA form, the CDR3 reads TGTGCCAGCAGTTTCCGGAGTGCTCGGGGAGGGCCAGGGATCCACGAGCAGTACTTC. Translation: CASSFRSARGGPGIHEQYF.

The V gene is TRBV24-1, the J gene TRBJ2-1; 10 bases fit TRBD2. J gave up 6 bases and V 5 bases, and 9 bases lay outside the gene matches. Germline assignment: CDR1 KGHDR and CDR2 SFDVKD. This CDR3 has 16 residues. The CDR3 nucleotides read TGTGCCACCAGTGGATCCCTAGCGGGAGTTTCCAATGAGCAGTTCTTC. As protein: CATSGSLAGVSNEQFF.

The CDR3 DNA reads TGTGCCAGCAGCCGCAGGGGGACCTCCTACAATGAGCAGTTCTTC. Amino acid sequence: CASSRRGTSYNEQFF. V gene TRBV7-9 combines with J gene TRBJ2-1; 7 nucleotides agree with TRBD1. The CDR3 length is 15 residues. V was clipped by 5 bases and J by 0 bases; unmatched bases: 4. Germline assignment: CDR1 SEHNR and CDR2 FQNEAQ (reference sequence).

The gene calls are TRBV5-1 and TRBJ2-2; 9 bases are a match to TRBD1. V gave up 4 bases and J gave up 4 bases; unmatched junction bases: 5. The CDR3 runs 15 residues. CDR1 is SGHRS and CDR2 is YFSETQ in the germline V gene. CDR3 DNA sequence: TGCGCCAGCAGCCGGGGACAGGGAACCACCGGGGAGCTGTTTTTT. It yields the protein CASSRGQGTTGELFF.

This clonotype was observed a handful of times. V is TRBV27 and J is TRBJ1-2; 8 bases match TRBD1. CDR1 and CDR2 from the germline V gene are MNHEY and SMNVEV (reference sequence). Germline trimming cut 8 bases from V and 8 bases from J; bases unmatched to any gene: 7. This CDR3 is built from 12 residues. CDR3 protein: CASSGTGLGYTF. CDR3 bases: TGTGCCAGCTCAGGGACAGGTTTAGGCTACACCTTC.

This chain links TRBV20-1 with TRBJ2-5; no clear D gene. The V and J ends lost 3 bases and 1 base respectively, with 6 bases between them. This CDR3 is built from 12 residues. CDR1 and CDR2 (germline): DFQATT, SNEGSKA (reference sequence). Here the CDR3 reads CSASEVQETQYF. The DNA for the CDR3 is TGCAGTGCTAGCGAAGTCCAAGAGACCCAGTACTTC.

This clonotype was detected a few times. V and J are TRBV25-1 and TRBJ2-1; 11 positions agree with TRBD2. V lost 1 base to trimming and J lost 2 bases; unmatched junction nucleotides: 1. CDR1 is MGHDK and CDR2 is SYGVNS in the germline V gene. The CDR3 loop spans 16 amino acids. CDR3 region: CASSEFSGGAYNEQFF. The CDR3 DNA reads as TGTGCCAGCAGTGAATTTAGCGGGGGGGCCTACAATGAGCAGTTCTTC.

This clonotype has a count of ten or more. The chain links TRBV5-1 to TRBJ2-3, with 8 positions matching TRBD1. From germline, CDR1 is SGHRS and CDR2 YFSETQ. CDR3 length: 15 residues. V lost 4 bases and J lost 4; bases outside the gene matches: 8. CDR3 in DNA: TGCGCCAGCAGCCGAACTGGACAGGGACCAGATACGCAGTATTTT. This sequence encodes CASSRTGQGPDTQYF.

The J gene is TRBJ2-1, the V gene TRBV10-2, with TRBD1 matching over 9 bases. The CDR3 covers 17 residues. Germline V gene data show CDR1 as WSHSY and CDR2 as SAAADI. V was clipped by 4 bases and J by 4 bases; unmatched bases: 11. The CDR3, as DNA: TGCGCCAGCAGTGGGACAGGGGCCCTCAAAATATACAATGAGCAGTTCTTC. Residues: CASSGTGALKIYNEQFF.

This clonotype was detected a few times. The chain links TRBV10-3 to TRBJ2-1; unclear D gene. The CDR3 runs 14 residues. CDR1 ENHRY and CDR2 SYGVKD come from the germline V gene. With 2 bases removed from V and 4 bases from J, the gap between germline ends came to 9 bases. The CDR3 reads CAISEPGPYNEQFF. CDR3 sequence (DNA): TGTGCCATCAGTGAGCCCGGGCCATACAATGAGCAGTTCTTC.

This clonotype was seen more than once but under ten times. The chain employs TRBV29-1 and TRBJ2-5, with 10 bases fitting TRBD1. Trimming at V came to 4 bases and at J to 5 bases, leaving 7 bases not matched to a gene. Germline V gene data show CDR1 as SQVTM and CDR2 as ANQGSEA. The CDR3 contains 14 residues. Written as DNA, the CDR3 is TGCAGCGTTGGCGGGACAGGGGTAAAGGAGACCCAGTACTTC. This encodes CSVGGTGVKETQYF.